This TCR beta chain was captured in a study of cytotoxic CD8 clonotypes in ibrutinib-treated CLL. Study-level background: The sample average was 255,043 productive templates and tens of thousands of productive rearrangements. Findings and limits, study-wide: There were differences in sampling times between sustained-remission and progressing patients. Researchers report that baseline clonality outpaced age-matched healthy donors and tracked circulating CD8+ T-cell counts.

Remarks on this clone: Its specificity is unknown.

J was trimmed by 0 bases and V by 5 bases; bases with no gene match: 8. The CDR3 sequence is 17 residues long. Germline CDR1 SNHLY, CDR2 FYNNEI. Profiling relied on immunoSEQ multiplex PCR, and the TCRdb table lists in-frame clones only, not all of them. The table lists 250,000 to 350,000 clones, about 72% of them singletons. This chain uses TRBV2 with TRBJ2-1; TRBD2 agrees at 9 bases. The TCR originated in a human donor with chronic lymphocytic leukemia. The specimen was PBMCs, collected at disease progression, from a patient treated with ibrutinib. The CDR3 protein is CASSPRLAASSYNEQFF. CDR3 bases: TGTGCCAGCAGTCCCCGACTAGCGGCTAGCTCCTACAATGAGCAGTTCTTC.